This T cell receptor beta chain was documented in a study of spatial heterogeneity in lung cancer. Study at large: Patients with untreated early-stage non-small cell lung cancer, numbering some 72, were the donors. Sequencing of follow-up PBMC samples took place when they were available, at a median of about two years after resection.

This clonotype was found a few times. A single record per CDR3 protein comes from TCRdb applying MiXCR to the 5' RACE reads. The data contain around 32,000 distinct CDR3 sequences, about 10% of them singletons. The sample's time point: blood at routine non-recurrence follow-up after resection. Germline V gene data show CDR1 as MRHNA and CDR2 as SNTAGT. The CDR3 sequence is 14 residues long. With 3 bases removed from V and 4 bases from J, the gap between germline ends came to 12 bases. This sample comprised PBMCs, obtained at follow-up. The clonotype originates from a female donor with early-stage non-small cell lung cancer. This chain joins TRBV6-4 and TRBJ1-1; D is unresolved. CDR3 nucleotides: TGTGCCAGCAGTGAAAAAACCGAGGCCACTGAAGCTTTCTTT. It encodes CASSEKTEATEAFF.